The 26 T cell receptor beta chains below were found in one sample sequenced in a study of shared clonotypes between healthy human individuals (dated by TCRdb to about 2020). Library method: the immunoSEQ multiplex PCR assay. What TCRdb holds here is the immuneACCESS table cut down to in-frame rearrangements. Part of the clones is not present; checked against another copy, under half of the missing clones reflect an unresolved V gene, and the others are unexplained. Recorded for this sample are roughly 2,000,000 clones; about 95% of them occurred a single time. The ten most abundant clones make up 1% to 1.5% of the sample. CD8 naive samples consisted of CD45RO-negative cells that were positively selected for CCR7, yielding a CD45RA+CCR7+ population without TemRA cells. Sequences were obtained from naive CD8+ T cells sorted from blood. Interpreted using the paper, the cell subset or site label stands for: CD45RA+CCR7+. These receptors were obtained from a young man in good health.

The chain combines TRBV25-1 with TRBJ2-7; possible D gene TRBD1, 6 bases. This CDR3 has 17 amino acids. Germline lookup yields CDR1 MGHDK and CDR2 SYGVNS. V lost 4 bases and J 1 base, leaving 20 bases between the germline ends. This CDR3 is CASSAQGWGLRSYEQYF. CDR3 bases: TGTGCCAGCAGTGCCCAGGGGTGGGGGCTTCGGTCCTACGAGCAGTACTTC.

The chain links TRBV29-1 to TRBJ2-1; D is uncertain. Germline V lookup: CDR1 SQVTM, CDR2 ANQGSEA. The CDR3 is 9 amino acids. Trimming removed 2 bases from V and 8 bases from J, with 1 base in between. The CDR3 protein is CSVEHEQFF. The DNA for the CDR3 is TGCAGCGTTGAACATGAGCAGTTCTTC.

V is TRBV19 and J is TRBJ2-3; D gene unclear. The germline V gene has CDR1 LNHDA and CDR2 SQIVND (reference sequence). The CDR3 runs to 12 residues. V lost 7 bases and J 4 bases, leaving 9 bases between the germline ends. In DNA, the CDR3 is TGTGCCAGTACCACCCCACCAGATACGCAGTATTTT. This translates into CASTTPPDTQYF.

Of note for this clone: One junction end does not reproduce the germline sequence, and a read error may be involved. This chain links TRBV27 with TRBJ2-1, with D tentatively TRBD2 (6 bases). This CDR3 is built from 15 residues. In germline, CDR1 is MNHEY, CDR2 SMNVEV (reference sequence). The CDR3 sequence: CASTLLAEGRGEQFF. As DNA, the CDR3 is TGTGCCAGCACTTTATTAGCGGAAGGTCGTGGTGAGCAGTTCTTC.

The chain links TRBV9 to TRBJ2-5, with 7 bases aligning to TRBD1. This CDR3 comprises 13 residues. Germline trimming cut 5 bases from V and 4 bases from J; bases unmatched to any gene: 5. The V gene's germline CDR1 is SGDLS and CDR2 YYNGEE. CDR3: CASSQGQPETQYF. The CDR3 DNA follows: TGTGCCAGCAGTCAGGGACAGCCAGAGACCCAGTACTTC.

The chain recombines TRBV29-1 with TRBJ1-3; no clear D. The V gene lost 3 bases and the J gene lost 4 bases, with 16 bases spanning the gap. The CDR3 length is 15 residues. Germline CDR1 reads SQVTM; CDR2 reads ANQGSEA. In nucleotides, the CDR3 is TGCAGCGTTGACGATGTAGAGGAGTCAGGAAACACCATATATTTT. It codes for CSVDDVEESGNTIYF.

V gene TRBV11-2 combines with J gene TRBJ2-3; no reliable D call. There are 14 residues in the CDR3. The germline V gene encodes CDR1 SGHAT and CDR2 FQNNGV. The V gene lost 10 bases and the J gene lost 4 bases, with 18 bases spanning the gap. The CDR3 bases are TGTGCCACCGTGACCATTAGTAGGCCAGATACGCAGTATTTT. Encoded protein: CATVTISRPDTQYF.

The V call is TRBV13, the J call TRBJ2-7; TRBD2 agrees at 12 bases. CDR1 is PRHDT and CDR2 is FYEKMQ in the germline V gene (reference sequence). The CDR3 contains 16 residues. With V trimmed by 2 bases and J by 1 base, 3 bases remained unmatched. CDR3 sequence: CASSLLAGGGSYEQYF. The CDR3 DNA follows: TGTGCCAGCAGCTTACTAGCGGGAGGGGGATCCTACGAGCAGTACTTC.

In the case of this clone: The same CDR3 arises from other DNA sequences in this sample as well. This chain links TRBV27 with TRBJ2-1; 9 bases are a match to TRBD2. The CDR3 length is 13 residues. CDR1 is MNHEY and CDR2 is SMNVEV in the germline V gene (reference sequence). The junction had 3 bases not matched to a gene; V was cut back by 6 bases and J by 6 bases. In DNA form, the CDR3 reads TGTGCCAGCAGGGGACTAGCACCCAATGAGCAGTTCTTC. It translates to CASRGLAPNEQFF.

In DNA form, the CDR3 reads TGTGCCACGTCCCAGGGGAATGAGCAGTTCTTC. Amino acid sequence: CATSQGNEQFF. The chain combines TRBV27 with TRBJ2-1, with D maybe TRBD1 (6 bases). Germline V gene sequence: CDR1 MNHEY, CDR2 SMNVEV (reference sequence). This CDR3 comprises 11 residues. Trimming cost V 10 bases and J 7 bases, with 11 bases left between them.

The chain couples TRBV6-6 to TRBJ1-1; D remains unclear. From germline, CDR1 is MNHNY and CDR2 SVGAGI (reference sequence). Trimming cost V 1 base and J 1 base, with 13 bases left between them. This CDR3 spans 16 amino acids. The CDR3 sequence: CASSYFPGGQNTEAFF. For the CDR3, the DNA is TGTGCCAGCAGTTACTTCCCGGGTGGGCAGAACACTGAAGCTTTCTTT.

This chain links TRBV28 with TRBJ1-4; the match to TRBD1 covers 9 bases. This CDR3 is built from 16 residues. CDR1 MDHEN and CDR2 SYDVKM come from the germline V gene. J gave up 6 bases and V 3 bases, and 8 bases lay outside the gene matches. The CDR3 protein is CASSFRAQGAYEKLFF. CDR3 sequence (DNA): TGTGCCAGCAGTTTTAGGGCACAGGGGGCGTATGAAAAACTGTTTTTT.

The chain joins TRBV13 to TRBJ2-7; D is uncertain. The CDR3 is 13 amino acids. With 2 bases removed from V and 3 bases from J, the gap between germline ends came to 8 bases. Per germline, CDR1 PRHDT and CDR2 FYEKMQ (reference sequence). The CDR3 region has the DNA TGTGCCAGCAGCTTACAAGGGAACTACGAGCAGTACTTC. Protein product: CASSLQGNYEQYF.

This rearrangement joins TRBV13 to TRBJ2-3; tentative D call: TRBD2 (5 bases). CDR3 length: 14 amino acids. Germline-derived CDR1 and CDR2 are PRHDT and FYEKMQ (reference sequence). Trimming took 5 bases from V and 5 from J, leaving 14 bases between them. CDR3 loop: CASSARDTQDTQYF. For the CDR3, the DNA is TGTGCCAGCAGCGCCCGGGATACACAAGATACGCAGTATTTT.

Written as DNA, the CDR3 is TGTGCCAGCAGCTTAGAGGACCTTTTTTACTATGGCTACACCTTC. This translates into CASSLEDLFYYGYTF. The genes are TRBV7-9 and TRBJ1-2; D is unclear. Deletions cut 1 base from V and 3 bases from J, with 12 bases between. The CDR3 consists of 15 residues. Per germline, CDR1 SEHNR and CDR2 FQNEAQ (reference sequence).

This clone is a singleton in its sample. J is TRBJ2-7 and V is TRBV28; 7 positions match TRBD1. With 2 bases clipped from V and 0 bases from J, the junction kept 7 bases outside the gene matches. Germline values: CDR1 MDHEN, CDR2 SYDVKM. This CDR3 contains 16 residues. The CDR3 DNA is TGTGCCAGCAGTTTAATAACCGGGACAGACTCCTACGAGCAGTACTTC. This encodes CASSLITGTDSYEQYF.

The chain joins TRBV7-2 to TRBJ2-3, with D hard to call. V lost 2 bases to trimming and J lost 4 bases, with 7 bases between them. CDR1 and CDR2 from the germline V gene are SGHTA and FQGNSA. This CDR3 is built from 13 residues. CDR3 DNA sequence: TGTGCCAGCAGCTTATACAACGCAGATACGCAGTATTTT. Amino acids: CASSLYNADTQYF.

V and J are TRBV14 and TRBJ2-5; no clear D. Per the germline V gene, CDR1 is SGHDN and CDR2 is FVKESK. Trimming stripped 9 bases from V and 5 bases from J, with 7 bases between. The CDR3 has 10 amino acids. The CDR3 region is CARPRETQYF. For the CDR3, the DNA is TGTGCCAGACCAAGGGAGACCCAGTACTTC.

CDR3 sequence: CASSLSVPNSYEQYF. The CDR3 region has the DNA TGTGCCAGCAGTTTATCGGTTCCCAACTCCTACGAGCAGTACTTC. V gene TRBV27 combines with J gene TRBJ2-7; D gene unclear. There are 15 residues in the CDR3. The germline V gene encodes CDR1 MNHEY and CDR2 SMNVEV (reference sequence). V was clipped by 0 bases and J by 0 bases, with 9 bases between them.

The V and J genes are TRBV7-9 and TRBJ2-7; D gene ambiguous. V was clipped by 4 bases and J by 2 bases, with 12 bases between them. This CDR3 region has 14 residues. Germline values: CDR1 SEHNR, CDR2 FQNEAQ (reference sequence). The CDR3 nucleotides read TGTGCCAGCAGCTCAGCCGGGCCAACCTACGAGCAGTACTTC. It encodes CASSSAGPTYEQYF.

V usage is TRBV4-1 and J usage is TRBJ2-7; TRBD1 aligns across 12 bases. Trimming took 3 bases from V and 4 from J; bases not matched to a gene: 7. This CDR3 has 16 amino acids. In germline, CDR1 is MGHRA, CDR2 YSYEKL. This CDR3 reads CASSQSGTGGGYEQYF. CDR3 sequence (DNA): TGCGCCAGCAGCCAGTCCGGGACAGGGGGCGGGTACGAGCAGTACTTC.

The chain recombines TRBV28 with TRBJ2-7; possible D gene TRBD1, 5 bases. The length of the CDR3 is 14 residues. Germline V gene sequence: CDR1 MDHEN, CDR2 SYDVKM. Trimming took off 5 bases at V and 7 bases at J, with 18 bases between the two ends. CDR3 loop: CASSLRTPLGEQYF. CDR3 coding DNA: TGTGCCAGCAGTCTAAGGACACCGTTAGGGGAGCAGTACTTC.

This rearrangement joins TRBV30 to TRBJ2-1, with TRBD1 as a possible D gene (9 bases). The CDR3 covers 16 residues. The V end was cut by 7 bases, the J end by 7 bases, with 26 bases between. The germline CDR1 and CDR2 sequences are GTSNPN and SVGIG (reference sequence). CDR3 residues: CASTGGQREYSNEQFF. The CDR3 DNA reads TGTGCCTCCACAGGGGGCCAGCGGGAGTATAGTAATGAGCAGTTCTTC.

The chain has TRBV7-9 and TRBJ2-7, with 7 bases fitting TRBD2. V was clipped by 2 bases and J by 0 bases; unmatched bases: 7. This CDR3 is built from 16 residues. Germline V CDR1 and CDR2: SEHNR, FQNEAQ (reference sequence). This CDR3 is CASSLTGGSRSYEQYF. In DNA form, the CDR3 reads TGTGCCAGCAGCTTAACTGGCGGGAGTCGCTCCTACGAGCAGTACTTC. The entire variable domain, with the rest obtained from reference TRBV7-9 and TRBJ2-7, is as follows: DTGVSQNPRHKITKRGQNVTFRCDPISEHNRLYWYRQTLGQGPEFLTYFQNEAQLEKSRLLSDRFSAERPKGSFSTLEIQRTEQGDSAMYLCASSLTGGSRSYEQYFGPGTRLTVT.

The chain uses TRBV7-9 and TRBJ1-3; D remains unclear. V dropped 5 bases and J dropped 2 bases, with 13 bases sitting between them. This CDR3 is built from 15 residues. CDR1 is SEHNR, CDR2 FQNEAQ, per germline (reference sequence). This chain's CDR3 is CASSQGWGTGNTIYF. The CDR3 DNA is TGTGCCAGCAGCCAAGGTTGGGGAACTGGAAACACCATATATTTT.

The chain couples TRBV7-9 to TRBJ2-3; no reliable D call. V was cut by 4 bases and J by 1 base, with 15 bases left in between. The CDR3 is 16 amino acids. CDR1 is SEHNR and CDR2 is FQNEAQ in the germline V gene (reference sequence). DNA of the CDR3: TGTGCCAGCAGCTCCCTTACTTCAGAGGGCACAGATACGCAGTATTTT. Its protein is CASSSLTSEGTDTQYF.